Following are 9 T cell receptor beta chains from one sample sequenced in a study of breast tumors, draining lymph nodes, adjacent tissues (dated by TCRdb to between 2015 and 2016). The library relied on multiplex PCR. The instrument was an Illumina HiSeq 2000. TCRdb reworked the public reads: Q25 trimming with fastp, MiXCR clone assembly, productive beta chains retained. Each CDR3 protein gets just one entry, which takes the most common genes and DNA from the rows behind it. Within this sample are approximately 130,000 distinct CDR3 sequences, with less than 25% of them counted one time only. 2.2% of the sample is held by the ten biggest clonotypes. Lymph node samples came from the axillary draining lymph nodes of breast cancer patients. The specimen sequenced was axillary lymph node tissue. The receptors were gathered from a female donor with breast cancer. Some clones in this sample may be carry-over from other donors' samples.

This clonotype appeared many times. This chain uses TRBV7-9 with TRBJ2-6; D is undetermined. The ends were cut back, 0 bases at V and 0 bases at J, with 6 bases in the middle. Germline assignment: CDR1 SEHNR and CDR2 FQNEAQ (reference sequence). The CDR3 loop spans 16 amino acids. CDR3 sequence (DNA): TGTGCCAGCAGCTTAGCGGGCGGCTCTGGGGCCAACGTCCTGACTTTC. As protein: CASSLAGGSGANVLTF.

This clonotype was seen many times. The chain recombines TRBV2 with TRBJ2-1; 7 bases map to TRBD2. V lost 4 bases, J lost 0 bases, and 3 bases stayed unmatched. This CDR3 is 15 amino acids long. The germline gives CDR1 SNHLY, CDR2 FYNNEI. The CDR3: CASSVGGGSYNEQFF. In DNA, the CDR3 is TGTGCCAGCAGTGTGGGCGGGGGCTCCTACAATGAGCAGTTCTTC.

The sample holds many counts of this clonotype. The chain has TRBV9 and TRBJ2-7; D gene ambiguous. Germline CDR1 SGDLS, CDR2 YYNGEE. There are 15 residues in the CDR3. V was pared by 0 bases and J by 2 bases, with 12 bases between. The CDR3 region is CASSVGPAVAYEQYF. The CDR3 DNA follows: TGTGCCAGCAGCGTAGGTCCAGCTGTCGCCTACGAGCAGTACTTC.

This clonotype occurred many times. The CDR3 sequence: CASSYFLQREQYF. The CDR3, as DNA: TGTGCCAGCAGTTATTTTTTACAGCGCGAGCAGTACTTC. V and J are TRBV6-2 or TRBV6-3 and TRBJ2-7; D gene ambiguous. The germline V and J ends were trimmed by 3 bases and 6 bases, with 12 bases remaining between them. The germline V gene encodes CDR1 MNHEY and CDR2 SVGEGT. This CDR3 contains 13 residues.

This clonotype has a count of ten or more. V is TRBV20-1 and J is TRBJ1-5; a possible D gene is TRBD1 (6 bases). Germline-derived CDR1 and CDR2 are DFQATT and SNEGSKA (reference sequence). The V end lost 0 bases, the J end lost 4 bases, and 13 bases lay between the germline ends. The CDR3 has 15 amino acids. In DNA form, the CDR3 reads TGCAGTGCTAGAGATCCCCGGGGGCTAAATCAGCCCCAGCATTTT. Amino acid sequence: CSARDPRGLNQPQHF.

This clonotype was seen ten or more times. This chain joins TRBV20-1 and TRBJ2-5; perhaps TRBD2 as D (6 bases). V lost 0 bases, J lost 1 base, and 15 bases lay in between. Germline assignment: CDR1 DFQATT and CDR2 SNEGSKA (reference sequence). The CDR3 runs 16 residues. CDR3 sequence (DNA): TGCAGTGCTAGAGACCCCGGGGGAGCCCGCCAAGAGACCCAGTACTTC. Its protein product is CSARDPGGARQETQYF.

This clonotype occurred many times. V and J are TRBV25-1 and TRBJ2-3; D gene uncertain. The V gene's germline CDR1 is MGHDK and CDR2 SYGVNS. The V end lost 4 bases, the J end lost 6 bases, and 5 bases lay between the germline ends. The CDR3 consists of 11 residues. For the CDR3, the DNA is TGTGCCAGCAGTGTGGCCGATACGCAGTATTTT. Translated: CASSVADTQYF. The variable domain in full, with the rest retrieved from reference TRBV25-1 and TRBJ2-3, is EADIYQTPRYLVIGTGKKITLECSQTMGHDKMYWYQQDPGMELHLIHYSYGVNSTEKGDLSSESTVSRIRTEHFPLTLESARPSHTSQYLCASSVADTQYFGPGTRLTVL.

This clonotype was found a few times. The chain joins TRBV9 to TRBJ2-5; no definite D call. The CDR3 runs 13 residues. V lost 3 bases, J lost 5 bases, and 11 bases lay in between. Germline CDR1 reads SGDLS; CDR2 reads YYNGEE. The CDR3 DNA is TGTGCCAGCAGCGCCCACAGTCAGGAGACCCAGTACTTC. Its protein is CASSAHSQETQYF.

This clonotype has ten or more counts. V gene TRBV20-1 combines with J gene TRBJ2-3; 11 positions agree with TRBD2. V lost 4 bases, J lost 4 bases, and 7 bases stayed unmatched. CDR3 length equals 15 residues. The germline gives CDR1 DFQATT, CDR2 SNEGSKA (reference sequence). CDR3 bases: TGCAGTGCTACCCGACTAGCGGGGTTCGCAGATACGCAGTATTTT. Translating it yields CSATRLAGFADTQYF.